This T cell receptor beta chain originates from a study of shared clonotypes between healthy human individuals. CDR1 is MDHEN and CDR2 is SYDVKM in the germline V gene. The J segment lost 2 bases and the V segment lost 0 bases, leaving 5 bases of the junction unmatched. There are 17 residues in the CDR3. CD45RO-negative cells were positively selected for CCR7, leaving out terminally differentiated effector memory CD45RA+ cells. The donor cohort consisted entirely of Caucasian adults residing in Nashville, Tennessee. Study results and limitations: Researchers found naive subsets generally carried larger estimated richness than memory subsets. Sequencing depth was expected to influence donor clonotype sharing.

This clone appeared once. Its antigen is not identified. TCRdb's table, derived via immunoSEQ multiplex PCR, lists solely in-frame clones and lacks some. The table has roughly 2.1 million clones, just over 90% seen once. The chain links TRBV28 to TRBJ2-1; TRBD1 matches 9 bases. The sequenced sample consisted of naive CD8+ T cells from PBMCs. This TCR came from a man between 18 and 35 years old in good health. Some clones in this sample may be carry-over from other donors' samples. This CDR3 reads CASSLWGRDRAYNEQFF. The CDR3, as DNA: TGTGCCAGCAGTTTATGGGGCCGGGACAGGGCCTACAATGAGCAGTTCTTC.